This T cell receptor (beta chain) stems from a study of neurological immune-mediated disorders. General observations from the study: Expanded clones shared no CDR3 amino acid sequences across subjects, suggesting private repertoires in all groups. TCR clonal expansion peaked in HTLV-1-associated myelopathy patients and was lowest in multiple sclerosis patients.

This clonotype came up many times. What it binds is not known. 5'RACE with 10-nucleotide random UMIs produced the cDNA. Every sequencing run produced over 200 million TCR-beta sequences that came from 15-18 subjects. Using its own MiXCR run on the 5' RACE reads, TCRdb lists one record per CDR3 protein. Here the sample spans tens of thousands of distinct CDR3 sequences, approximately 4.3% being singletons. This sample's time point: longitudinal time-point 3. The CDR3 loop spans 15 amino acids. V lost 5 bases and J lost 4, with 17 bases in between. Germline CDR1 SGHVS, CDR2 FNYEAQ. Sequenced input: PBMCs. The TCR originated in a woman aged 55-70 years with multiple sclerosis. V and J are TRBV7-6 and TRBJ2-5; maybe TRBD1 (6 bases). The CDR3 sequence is CASSPDRQSGETQYF. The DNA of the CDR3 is TGTGCCAGCAGCCCGGACAGACAATCGGGAGAGACCCAGTACTTC.